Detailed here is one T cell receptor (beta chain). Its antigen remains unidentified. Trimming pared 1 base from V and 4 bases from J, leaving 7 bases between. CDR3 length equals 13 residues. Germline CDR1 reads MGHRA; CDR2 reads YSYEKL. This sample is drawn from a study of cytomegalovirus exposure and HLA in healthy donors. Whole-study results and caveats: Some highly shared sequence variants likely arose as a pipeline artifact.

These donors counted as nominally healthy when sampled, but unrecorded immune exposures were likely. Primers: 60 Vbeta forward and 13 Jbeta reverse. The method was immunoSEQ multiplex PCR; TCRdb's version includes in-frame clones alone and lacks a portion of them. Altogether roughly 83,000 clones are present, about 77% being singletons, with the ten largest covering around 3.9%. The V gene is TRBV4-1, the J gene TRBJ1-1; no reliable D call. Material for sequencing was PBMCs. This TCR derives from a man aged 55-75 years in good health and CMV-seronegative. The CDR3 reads CASSQGLVTEAFF. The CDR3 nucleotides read TGCGCCAGCAGCCAAGGGTTAGTCACTGAAGCTTTCTTT.